The present T cell receptor beta chain was sequenced within a study of early T cells in non-severe SARS-CoV-2 infection. This clonotype was detected only a few times. TCRdb re-analysed the 5' RACE reads in MiXCR, keeping a single row per CDR3 protein. The table shows around 37,000 distinct CDR3 sequences, with approximately 8.9% occurring only once. Germline CDR1 reads SGHTA; CDR2 reads FQGTGA. This CDR3 has 14 residues. V lost 2 bases and J 8 bases, leaving 13 bases between the germline ends. Sequenced material: whole blood. The TCR comes from an adult who was a healthcare worker with PCR-confirmed SARS-CoV-2 infection or an uninfected control (not recorded which). The chain links TRBV7-3 to TRBJ2-1, with D possibly TRBD2 on 7 matching bases. The CDR3 spells CASSLGGAVDEQFF. The CDR3 DNA sequence: TGTGCCAGCAGCTTAGGGGGGGCCGTTGATGAGCAGTTCTTC. Full variable domain (outside the CDR3, taken from reference TRBV7-3 and TRBJ2-1): GAGVSQTPSNKVTEKGKYVELRCDPISGHTALYWYRQSLGQGPEFLIYFQGTGAADDSGLPNDRFFAVRPEGSVSTLKIQRTERGDSAVYLCASSLGGAVDEQFFGPGTRLTVL.